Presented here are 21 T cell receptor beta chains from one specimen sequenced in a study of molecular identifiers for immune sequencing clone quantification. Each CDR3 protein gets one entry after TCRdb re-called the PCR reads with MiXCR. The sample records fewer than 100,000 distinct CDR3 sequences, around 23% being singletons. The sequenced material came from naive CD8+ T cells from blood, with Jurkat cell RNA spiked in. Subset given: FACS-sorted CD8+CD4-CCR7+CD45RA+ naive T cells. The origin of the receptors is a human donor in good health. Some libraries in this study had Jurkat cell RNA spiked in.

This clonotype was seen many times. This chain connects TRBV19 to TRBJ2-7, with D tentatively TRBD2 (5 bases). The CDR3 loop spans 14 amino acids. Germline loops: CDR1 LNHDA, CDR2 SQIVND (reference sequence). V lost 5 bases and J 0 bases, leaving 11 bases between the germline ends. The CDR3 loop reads CASSPMGSSYEQYF. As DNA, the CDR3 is TGTGCCAGTAGTCCGATGGGGAGCTCCTACGAGCAGTACTTC.

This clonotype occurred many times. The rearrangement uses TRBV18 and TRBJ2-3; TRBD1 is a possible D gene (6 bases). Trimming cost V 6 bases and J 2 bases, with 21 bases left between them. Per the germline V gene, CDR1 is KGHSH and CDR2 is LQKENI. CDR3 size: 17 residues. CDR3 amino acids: CASSRRTEFAYTDTQYF. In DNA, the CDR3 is TGTGCCAGCTCGAGACGGACAGAATTTGCCTACACAGATACGCAGTATTTT.

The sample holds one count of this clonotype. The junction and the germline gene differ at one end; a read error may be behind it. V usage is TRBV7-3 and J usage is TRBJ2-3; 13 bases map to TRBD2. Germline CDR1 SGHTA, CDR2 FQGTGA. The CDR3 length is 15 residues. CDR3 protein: CASSLLAGGADAQYF. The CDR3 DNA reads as TGTGCCAGCAGCCTACTAGCGGGAGGGGCAGATGCGCAGTATTTT.

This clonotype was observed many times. CDR3 protein: CASSFWAEGGEKLFF. The CDR3 DNA reads as TGTGCCAGCAGCTTTTGGGCGGAGGGAGGCGAAAAACTGTTTTTT. The V and J genes are TRBV13 and TRBJ1-4; no clear D gene. Per germline, CDR1 PRHDT and CDR2 FYEKMQ (reference sequence). V was pared by 3 bases and J by 8 bases, with 16 bases between. The CDR3 spans 15 residues.

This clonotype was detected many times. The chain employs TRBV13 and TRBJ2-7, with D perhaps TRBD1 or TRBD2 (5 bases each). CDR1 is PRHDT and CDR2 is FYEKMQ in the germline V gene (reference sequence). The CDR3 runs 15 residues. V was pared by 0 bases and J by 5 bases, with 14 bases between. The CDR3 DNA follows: TGTGCCAGCAGCTTAGGGACGGGACGGCACCACGAGCAGTACTTC. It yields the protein CASSLGTGRHHEQYF.

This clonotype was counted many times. This CDR3 is CSALTAHYEQYF. The CDR3 coding sequence is TGCAGCGCACTGACAGCCCACTACGAGCAGTACTTC. J is TRBJ2-7 and V is TRBV29-1, with a weak D call TRBD1 (5 bases). Trimming took off 7 bases at V and 3 bases at J, with 13 bases between the two ends. Per germline, CDR1 SQVTM and CDR2 ANQGSEA. The CDR3 length is 12 residues.

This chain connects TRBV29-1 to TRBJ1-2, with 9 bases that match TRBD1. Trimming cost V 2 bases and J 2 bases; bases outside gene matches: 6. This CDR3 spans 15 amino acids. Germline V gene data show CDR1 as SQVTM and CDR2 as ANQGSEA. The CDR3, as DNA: TGCAGCGTTGAACACTGGACAGGGGAGAACTATGGCTACACCTTC. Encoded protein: CSVEHWTGENYGYTF.

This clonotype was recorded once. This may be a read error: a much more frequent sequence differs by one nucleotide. CDR3 in amino acids: CASSLGIVSADTQYF. The CDR3 nucleotides are TGTGCCAGCAGCTTAGGTATCGTTAGCGCAGATACGCAGTATTTT. The chain joins TRBV7-9 to TRBJ2-3; TRBD2 is a possible D gene (5 bases). The V gene's germline CDR1 is SEHNR and CDR2 FQNEAQ (reference sequence). The CDR3 totals 15 residues. V was pared by 1 base and J by 4 bases, with 12 bases between.

CDR3 amino acids: CASSSASTGQYTGELFF. CDR3 nucleotides: TGTGCCAGCAGCTCGGCTAGTACGGGACAGTACACCGGGGAGCTGTTTTTT. This chain links TRBV11-1 with TRBJ2-2, with TRBD1 matching over 7 bases. Trimming at V came to 4 bases and at J to 3 bases, leaving 11 bases not matched to a gene. Germline CDR1 reads SGHAT; CDR2 reads FQDESV (reference sequence). The CDR3 is 17 residues long. Full variable domain (missing parts from reference TRBV11-1 and TRBJ2-2): EAEVAQSPRYKITEKSQAVAFWCDPISGHATLYWYRQILGQGPELLVQFQDESVVDDSQLPKDRFSAERLKGVDSTLKIQPAELGDSAMYLCASSSASTGQYTGELFFGEGSRLTVL.

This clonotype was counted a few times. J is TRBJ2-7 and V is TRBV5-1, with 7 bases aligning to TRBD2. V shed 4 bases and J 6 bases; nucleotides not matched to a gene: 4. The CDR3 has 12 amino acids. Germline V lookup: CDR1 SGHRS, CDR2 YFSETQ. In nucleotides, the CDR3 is TGCGCCAGCAGCCCGGGGGGTACCGAGCAGTACTTC. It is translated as CASSPGGTEQYF.

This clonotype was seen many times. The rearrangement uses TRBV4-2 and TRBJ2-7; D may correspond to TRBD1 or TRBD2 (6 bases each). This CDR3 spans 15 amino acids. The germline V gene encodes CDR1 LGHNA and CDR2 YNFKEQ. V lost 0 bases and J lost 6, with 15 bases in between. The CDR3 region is CASSQDPGAPSEQYF. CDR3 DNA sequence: TGTGCCAGCAGCCAAGATCCGGGGGCTCCCAGCGAGCAGTACTTC.

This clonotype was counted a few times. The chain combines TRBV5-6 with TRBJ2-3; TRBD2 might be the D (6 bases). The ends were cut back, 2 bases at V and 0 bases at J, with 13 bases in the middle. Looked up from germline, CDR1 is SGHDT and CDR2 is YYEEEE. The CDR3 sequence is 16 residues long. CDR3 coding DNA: TGTGCCAGCAGCTTCGGGTCGGGAGAGAGCACAGATACGCAGTATTTT. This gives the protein CASSFGSGESTDTQYF.

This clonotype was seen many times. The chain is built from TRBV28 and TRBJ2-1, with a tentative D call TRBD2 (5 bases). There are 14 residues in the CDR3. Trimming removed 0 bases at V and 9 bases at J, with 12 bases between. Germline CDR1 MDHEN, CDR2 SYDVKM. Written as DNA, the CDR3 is TGTGCCAGCAGTTTATGGCGGGCCGAGGGTGAGCAGTTCTTC. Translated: CASSLWRAEGEQFF.

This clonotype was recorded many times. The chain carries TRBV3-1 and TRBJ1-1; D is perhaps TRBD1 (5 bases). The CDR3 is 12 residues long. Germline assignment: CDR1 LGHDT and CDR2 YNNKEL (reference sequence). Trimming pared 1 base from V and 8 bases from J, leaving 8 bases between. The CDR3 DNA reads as TGTGCCAGCAGCCAAGTCAGGGACGAAGCTTTCTTT. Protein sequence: CASSQVRDEAFF. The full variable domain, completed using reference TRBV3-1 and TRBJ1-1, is DTAVSQTPKYLVTQMGNDKSIKCEQNLGHDTMYWYKQDSKKFLKIMFSYNNKELIINETVPNRFSPKSPDKAHLNLHINSLELGDSAVYFCASSQVRDEAFFGQGTRLTVV.

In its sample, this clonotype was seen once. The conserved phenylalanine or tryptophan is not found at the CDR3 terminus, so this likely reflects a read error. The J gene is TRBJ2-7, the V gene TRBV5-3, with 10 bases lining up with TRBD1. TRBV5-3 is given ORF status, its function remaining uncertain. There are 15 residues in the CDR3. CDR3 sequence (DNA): TGTGCCAGCAGCTTGGGACAGGGGAACTCCTACGAGCAGTACCTC. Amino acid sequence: CASSLGQGNSYEQYL.

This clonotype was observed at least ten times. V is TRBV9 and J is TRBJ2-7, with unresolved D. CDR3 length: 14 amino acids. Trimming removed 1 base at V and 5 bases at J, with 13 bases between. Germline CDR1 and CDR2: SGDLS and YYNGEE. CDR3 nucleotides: TGTGCCAGCAGCGTAAGGGCCACTGGCCACGAGCAGTACTTC. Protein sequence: CASSVRATGHEQYF.

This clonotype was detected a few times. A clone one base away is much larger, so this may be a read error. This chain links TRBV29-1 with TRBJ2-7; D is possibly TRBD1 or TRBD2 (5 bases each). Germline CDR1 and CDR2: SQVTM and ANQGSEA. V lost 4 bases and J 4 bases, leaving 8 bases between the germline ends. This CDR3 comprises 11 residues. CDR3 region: CSVVEGYEQYF. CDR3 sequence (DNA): TGCAGCGTTGTTGAGGGGTACGAGCAGTACTTC.

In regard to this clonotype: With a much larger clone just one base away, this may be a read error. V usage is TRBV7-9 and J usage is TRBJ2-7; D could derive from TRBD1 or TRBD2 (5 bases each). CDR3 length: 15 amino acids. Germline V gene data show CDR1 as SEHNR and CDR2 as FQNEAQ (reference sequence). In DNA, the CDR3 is TGTGCCAGCAGCTCCTCCGAGGGGCCGTCCTGCGAGCAGTACTTC. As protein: CASSSSEGPSCEQYF. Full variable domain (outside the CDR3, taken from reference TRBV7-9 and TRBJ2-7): DTGVSQNPRHKITKRGQNVTFRCDPISEHNRLYWYRQTLGQGPEFLTYFQNEAQLEKSRLLSDRFSAERPKGSFSTLEIQRTEQGDSAMYLCASSSSEGPSCEQYFGPGTRLTVT.

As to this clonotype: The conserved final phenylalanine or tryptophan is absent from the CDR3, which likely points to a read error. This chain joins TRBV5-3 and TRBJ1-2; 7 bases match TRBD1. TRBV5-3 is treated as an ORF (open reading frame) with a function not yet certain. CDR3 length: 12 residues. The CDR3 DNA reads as TGTGCTAGCAGCTTCGAGACAGGGCTCTACACCTCC. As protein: CASSFETGLYTS.

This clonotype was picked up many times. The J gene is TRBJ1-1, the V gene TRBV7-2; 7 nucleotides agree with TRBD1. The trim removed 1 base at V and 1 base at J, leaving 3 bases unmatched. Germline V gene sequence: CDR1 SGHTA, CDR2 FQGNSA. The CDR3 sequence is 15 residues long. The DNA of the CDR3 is TGTGCCAGCAGCTTAGACACAGGGGAGAACACTGAAGCTTTCTTT. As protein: CASSLDTGENTEAFF.

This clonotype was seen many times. CDR3 protein: CASSVGGLGQPQHF. The DNA for the CDR3 is TGTGCCAGCAGCGTAGGCGGGCTCGGTCAGCCCCAGCATTTT. The gene calls are TRBV9 and TRBJ1-5; D is uncertain. This CDR3 contains 14 residues. Deletions cut 0 bases from V and 6 bases from J, with 10 bases between. Looked up from germline, CDR1 is SGDLS and CDR2 is YYNGEE.